This TCR beta chain was documented in a study of T cell responses to AZD1222 COVID-19 vaccine (dated by TCRdb to about 2021). Turning to the overall study: TCR sequencing covered roughly 230 trial participants: approximately 200 given two doses of AZD1222 and about 26 given two doses of MenACWY control vaccine. Trial participants were enrolled by age into 18-55, 56-69 and 70-plus year subgroups, with 148, 28 and 57 TCR-sequenced participants respectively. Study-wide conclusions, independent of this receptor: Most participants were white British and females outnumbered males, and the authors suggested that clonal diversity may have been underestimated. Only five or six AZD1222 recipients were SARS-CoV-2 seropositive at baseline, limiting conclusions about previously exposed vaccinees. Reportedly, close to half of the unique spike-specific TCRs recognized epitopes lying outside the regions that are mutated in the B.1.351 and B.1.1.7 variants. Vaccine-associated CD4 TCRs spanned the whole spike protein, with dominant responses in regions 160-218 and 743-854. In the small 56-69-year group, the increase in depth fell short of significance, most likely because of low power. Because no day 14 peak-response samples were available, repertoires were characterized only after the peak T cell response. After two AZD1222 doses, spike-specific TCR breadth and depth were significantly higher than at day 0 and than in MenACWY recipients.

The intended sense of this specimen's time point label: about 28 days (+/-7) after the second vaccine dose. Because spike-specific TCR depth and breadth did not differ between the two schedules, AZD1222 recipients who got a second dose at roughly 4 weeks were pooled with those who got a second dose at roughly 12 weeks. Samples from vaccinated people were obtained from the UK trials COV001 and COV002, which included a single-blind randomized controlled phase 2/3 trial of AZD1222 (ChAdOx1 nCoV-19) in healthy adults. Trial participant PBMC samples were collected at day 0 and day 28 after the second dose for TCRbeta chain sequencing. Deletion took 1 base off V and 12 bases off J, with a span of 16 bases between the germline ends. The CDR3 has 15 amino acids, counting the end cysteine and phenylalanine. The sequence is cut down to CDR3 DNA, 45 bases in frame from base 1. The germline V gene gives CDR1 as MNHEY and CDR2 as SVGEGT.

About this clone: The antigen it recognizes is unknown. One base away there is no much larger clone; base qualities are not given.

The CDR3 regions of human TCRbeta chains were analyzed by immunosequencing. The original methods were these. TCRs in the repertoires were compared against a reference library of SARS-CoV-2-specific TCRs that had been generated with the MIRA antigen-specificity platform. Breadth was defined as the fraction of unique TCRs that were SARS-CoV-2-associated. Depth was defined as the fraction of total T cells that were SARS-CoV-2-associated. Using the MIRA data, each spike-specific TCR was assigned both to the spike region to which the TCR was reactive and to a CD4 or CD8 class. Log10-transformed breadth and depth values were compared by one-way ANOVA with Sidak's multiple comparisons tests. The source is immuneACCESS, and TCRdb retained only in-frame sequences with V and J called. Part of the clones is not carried over; for the studies checked, unresolved V genes explain less than half of this, and the remainder is unexplained. Clone size and V and J calls were adopted from that table, with D and trimming inferred from the DNA. The sample table shows fewer than 100,000 clones, and around nine tenths are seen once. Together, the top ten hold more than 15% of the sample.

The chain is encoded by TRBV6-2 or TRBV6-3 joined to TRBJ1-6, with TRBD1 perhaps the D gene, on 5 matching bases. The source was peripheral blood, collected 28 days after the second AZD1222 dose. The source of this sequence is an adult who received the AZD1222 COVID-19 vaccine. The CDR3 region has the sequence CASSYWGRHEGPLHF. DNA sequence: TGTGCCAGCAGTTACTGGGGACGACATGAGGGACCCCTCCACTTT.